These T cell receptor beta chains were read from a single sample in a study of shared T cell receptors in the human thymus. The table came from immunoSEQ multiplex PCR; TCRdb's copy has only in-frame clones and leaves some out. Of about 660,000 clones listed, approximately 88% were seen once; the top ten hold 0.0095% to 0.011%. This sample was also put to use in a study of human thymus T cells.

Sequenced input: thymocytes. These receptors originate from a boy under two years old with a congenital heart defect. Both conserved end residues are part of each CDR3. A D gene is named only where the DNA matches it firmly. Not every row has a clone size; where given, it reads once, few, many or a size class.

d_call: TRBD1
j_call: TRBJ2-7
clone_size: once
v_call: TRBV18
cdr3_nt: TGTGCCAGCTCACCACGCCCTGGTGGGACAGGGGTCTCCTACGAGCAGTACTTC
cdr3_aa: CASSPRPGGTGVSYEQYF

d_call: TRBD2
j_call: TRBJ2-5
clone_size: NA
v_call: TRBV7-2
cdr3_nt: TGTGCCAGCAGCGCCCCAGGCGGAGCGGGATCCCAAGAGACCCAGTACTTC
cdr3_aa: CASSAPGGAGSQETQYF

d_call: NA
j_call: TRBJ1-5
clone_size: once
v_call: TRBV18
cdr3_nt: TGTGCCAGCTCACCATCAGCAGGTCTGTATAGCAATCAGCCCCAGCATTTT
cdr3_aa: CASSPSAGLYSNQPQHF

d_call: NA
j_call: TRBJ1-2
clone_size: NA
v_call: TRBV19
cdr3_nt: TGTGCCAGTAGTATATATGTGATGGGAGCGCCTAACTATGGCTACACCTTC
cdr3_aa: CASSIYVMGAPNYGYTF

d_call: TRBD1
j_call: TRBJ2-7
clone_size: NA
v_call: TRBV6-5
cdr3_nt: TGTGCCAGCAGTTACTCCCGACAGGGGAGCTCCTACGAGCAGTACTTC
cdr3_aa: CASSYSRQGSSYEQYF

d_call: NA
j_call: TRBJ2-2
clone_size: few
v_call: TRBV5-4
cdr3_nt: TGTGCCAGCAGCTGCGGGGACCCAAGGGACACCGGGGAGCTGTTTTTT
cdr3_aa: CASSCGDPRDTGELFF

d_call: TRBD1
j_call: TRBJ2-2
clone_size: NA
v_call: TRBV7-6
cdr3_nt: TGTGCCAGCAGCCTCAGGGGGTCGCTAGACACCGGGGAGCTGTTTTTT
cdr3_aa: CASSLRGSLDTGELFF

d_call: TRBD1
j_call: TRBJ2-3
clone_size: NA
v_call: TRBV14
cdr3_nt: TGTGCCAGCAGCCAGGGTCATGACAGGGGTGGGCCAGATACGCAGTATTTT
cdr3_aa: CASSQGHDRGGPDTQYF

d_call: NA
j_call: TRBJ1-2
clone_size: NA
v_call: TRBV12-5
cdr3_nt: TGTGCTAGTGGTTTGTGGGGGGATGGCTACACCTTC
cdr3_aa: CASGLWGDGYTF

d_call: NA
j_call: TRBJ2-2
clone_size: few
v_call: TRBV5-5
cdr3_nt: TGTGCCAGCAGCTTGGCTCCCGGGGTCGTGGACACCGGGGAGCTGTTTTTT
cdr3_aa: CASSLAPGVVDTGELFF

d_call: NA
j_call: TRBJ1-1
clone_size: NA
v_call: TRBV25-1
cdr3_nt: TGTGCCAGCAGTGATCTCACAGGGCAAAGCCCGAACACTGAAGCTTTCTTT
cdr3_aa: CASSDLTGQSPNTEAFF

d_call: TRBD2
j_call: TRBJ2-1
clone_size: NA
v_call: TRBV9
cdr3_nt: TGTGCCAGCAGCGCCCCGACTAGCCCGAGCTCCTACAATGAGCAGTTCTTC
cdr3_aa: CASSAPTSPSSYNEQFF

d_call: TRBD1
j_call: TRBJ2-3
clone_size: NA
v_call: TRBV7-2
cdr3_nt: TGTGCCAGCAGCTTAGAGGGGGTCAGGGGGCGTGCAGATACGCAGTATTTT
cdr3_aa: CASSLEGVRGRADTQYF

d_call: TRBD1
j_call: TRBJ2-3
clone_size: NA
v_call: TRBV10-3
cdr3_nt: TGTGCCATCAGTGATTCCGGGACAGGGGGCCCGGCCACAGATACGCAGTATTTT
cdr3_aa: CAISDSGTGGPATDTQYF

d_call: TRBD2
j_call: TRBJ2-2
clone_size: NA
v_call: TRBV27
cdr3_nt: TGTGCCAGCAGTTTATTCCTTGTGACTAGCGGGAGTACCGGGGAGCTGTTTTTT
cdr3_aa: CASSLFLVTSGSTGELFF

d_call: TRBD1
j_call: TRBJ2-7
clone_size: NA
v_call: TRBV29-1
cdr3_nt: TGCAGCGTTGTCGGGACAGGGGGCTTCTACGAGCAGTACTTC
cdr3_aa: CSVVGTGGFYEQYF

d_call: NA
j_call: TRBJ2-7
clone_size: once
v_call: TRBV4-1
cdr3_nt: TGCGCCAGCAGCCAAGATTCCCATGTGTACGAGCAGTACTTC
cdr3_aa: CASSQDSHVYEQYF

d_call: NA
j_call: TRBJ1-2
clone_size: NA
v_call: TRBV29-1
cdr3_nt: TGCAGCGTTGCTGGGTCAGGGAACTATGGCTACACCTTC
cdr3_aa: CSVAGSGNYGYTF

d_call: TRBD1
j_call: TRBJ1-2
clone_size: NA
v_call: TRBV28
cdr3_nt: TGTGCCAGCAGTTTAACGACAGGGCTCGACTATGGCTACACCTTC
cdr3_aa: CASSLTTGLDYGYTF

d_call: TRBD2
j_call: TRBJ2-1
clone_size: NA
v_call: TRBV5-1
cdr3_nt: TGCGCCAGCAGCTTGGACGGTCTGTTACAGGGGACTAGCGGGAGACCCCACAATGAGCAGTTCTTC
cdr3_aa: CASSLDGLLQGTSGRPHNEQFF

d_call: TRBD1
j_call: TRBJ1-2
clone_size: NA
v_call: TRBV7-9
cdr3_nt: TGTGCCAGCAGCTTCTGTTTAGGGACAGGGGTCCATGGCTACACCTTC
cdr3_aa: CASSFCLGTGVHGYTF

d_call: TRBD1
j_call: TRBJ1-4
clone_size: NA
v_call: TRBV9
cdr3_nt: TGTGCCAGCAGCGCGTCTGGGGGGGACAGGGTCTTGGAAAAACTGTTTTTT
cdr3_aa: CASSASGGDRVLEKLFF

d_call: NA
j_call: TRBJ2-5
clone_size: NA
v_call: TRBV2
cdr3_nt: TGTGCCAGCAGTGAAGGTCAGGGAGGAGAGACCCAGTACTTC
cdr3_aa: CASSEGQGGETQYF

d_call: TRBD2
j_call: TRBJ2-3
clone_size: NA
v_call: TRBV11-2
cdr3_nt: TGTGCCAGCAGCTTAGCCTCTAGCGGTATCACAGATACGCAGTATTTT
cdr3_aa: CASSLASSGITDTQYF

d_call: TRBD2
j_call: TRBJ2-1
clone_size: NA
v_call: TRBV6-5
cdr3_nt: TGTGCCACCCAGAAAGGGACTAGCGGGAGCCATGAGCAGTTCTTC
cdr3_aa: CATQKGTSGSHEQFF

d_call: NA
j_call: TRBJ2-1
clone_size: once
v_call: TRBV9
cdr3_nt: TGTGCCAGCAGCCCCCCCGGCGGAGTCTACAATGAGCAGTTCTTC
cdr3_aa: CASSPPGGVYNEQFF

d_call: NA
j_call: TRBJ2-7
clone_size: few
v_call: TRBV11-2
cdr3_nt: TGTGCCAGCAGCTCGGACAGTTTTTGCGAGCAGTACTTC
cdr3_aa: CASSSDSFCEQYF

d_call: NA
j_call: TRBJ2-1
clone_size: NA
v_call: TRBV29-1
cdr3_nt: TGCAGCTTGCCTGGGCAGGGTACTGAGCAGTTCTTC
cdr3_aa: CSLPGQGTEQFF

d_call: NA
j_call: TRBJ2-7
clone_size: few
v_call: TRBV14
cdr3_nt: TGTGCCAGCAGTCCTGGGGGGTACGAGCAGTACTTC
cdr3_aa: CASSPGGYEQYF

d_call: TRBD1
j_call: TRBJ1-2
clone_size: once
v_call: TRBV4-2
cdr3_nt: TGTGCCAGCAGCCAAGATCGAATTCACAGGGGGATGGAAGGTGCGCGAAGGGGCTATGGCTACACCTTC
cdr3_aa: CASSQDRIHRGMEGARRGYGYTF

d_call: TRBD1
j_call: TRBJ2-1
clone_size: NA
v_call: TRBV5-1
cdr3_nt: TGCGCCAGCAGCTGGACAGGTCCGGGAACTTTCAATGAGCAGTTCTTC
cdr3_aa: CASSWTGPGTFNEQFF

d_call: TRBD2
j_call: TRBJ2-1
clone_size: NA
v_call: TRBV7-3
cdr3_nt: TGTGCCAGCAGCCCCGGACTAGCAAGATACAATGAGCAGTTCTTC
cdr3_aa: CASSPGLARYNEQFF

d_call: TRBD1
j_call: TRBJ2-7
clone_size: few
v_call: TRBV5-8
cdr3_nt: TGTGCCGGTTGGGACAGGCACCCTTACGAGCAGTACTTC
cdr3_aa: CAGWDRHPYEQYF

d_call: TRBD2
j_call: TRBJ2-1
clone_size: NA
v_call: TRBV10-3
cdr3_nt: TGTGCCATCAGACCGGGACTAGCGGGAGAACTAGACTCCTACAATGAGCAGTTCTTC
cdr3_aa: CAIRPGLAGELDSYNEQFF

d_call: NA
j_call: TRBJ1-4
clone_size: NA
v_call: TRBV25-1
cdr3_nt: TGTGCCAGCAGTGAGAAGGACAGCCTTGAAAAACTGTTTTTT
cdr3_aa: CASSEKDSLEKLFF

d_call: TRBD2
j_call: TRBJ2-6
clone_size: NA
v_call: TRBV28
cdr3_nt: TGTGCCAGCCGAGCGGGGGCGGGATGGTTTGGGGCCAACGTCCTGACTTTC
cdr3_aa: CASRAGAGWFGANVLTF

d_call: TRBD2
j_call: TRBJ2-1
clone_size: NA
v_call: TRBV14
cdr3_nt: TGTGCCAGCAGCAAGGACCGGGGTAGCGGGAGAAGATACAATGAGCAGTTCTTC
cdr3_aa: CASSKDRGSGRRYNEQFF

d_call: NA
j_call: TRBJ1-2
clone_size: once
v_call: TRBV13
cdr3_nt: TGTGCCAGCAGCTTAGGACGGGGTTCGAACTATGGCTACACCTTC
cdr3_aa: CASSLGRGSNYGYTF

d_call: NA
j_call: TRBJ2-7
clone_size: NA
v_call: TRBV10-3
cdr3_nt: TGTGCCATCAGTGAGACAGAGTCGGCCTACGAGCAGTACTTC
cdr3_aa: CAISETESAYEQYF

d_call: NA
j_call: TRBJ1-5
clone_size: NA
v_call: TRBV5-6
cdr3_nt: TGTGCCAGCAGCTTGGCCGGGGGAGGCAATCAGCCCCAGCATTTT
cdr3_aa: CASSLAGGGNQPQHF

d_call: NA
j_call: TRBJ1-3
clone_size: NA
v_call: TRBV6-1
cdr3_nt: TGTGCCAGCAAGGGGGAATGGAGTCGTAGAAACACCATATATTTT
cdr3_aa: CASKGEWSRRNTIYF

d_call: NA
j_call: TRBJ2-2
clone_size: once
v_call: TRBV27
cdr3_nt: TGTGCCAGCAGTTTATCGGTGGGAGTAGGCACCGGGGAGCTGTTTTTT
cdr3_aa: CASSLSVGVGTGELFF

d_call: NA
j_call: TRBJ2-3
clone_size: NA
v_call: TRBV6-5
cdr3_nt: TGTGCCAGCAGTTATCCAACTAGAGAGTCCACAGATACGCAGTATTTT
cdr3_aa: CASSYPTRESTDTQYF

d_call: NA
j_call: TRBJ2-7
clone_size: NA
v_call: TRBV27
cdr3_nt: TGTGCCAGCAGTTTTGTCGGGCGGGGCCCTAGCTCCTACGAGCAGTACTTC
cdr3_aa: CASSFVGRGPSSYEQYF

d_call: NA
j_call: TRBJ1-1
clone_size: NA
v_call: TRBV30
cdr3_nt: TGTGCCTGGAGTGTAGAGGCCAGATTGAACACTGAAGCTTTCTTT
cdr3_aa: CAWSVEARLNTEAFF

d_call: TRBD1
j_call: TRBJ1-1
clone_size: NA
v_call: TRBV28
cdr3_nt: TGTGCCAGCAGCTACCCCGGACAGGGACGGTTCGAAGCTTTCTTT
cdr3_aa: CASSYPGQGRFEAFF

d_call: NA
j_call: TRBJ2-1
clone_size: NA
v_call: TRBV25-1
cdr3_nt: TGTGCCAGCATGTCGGGGAGGTCGGAGTTCTTC
cdr3_aa: CASMSGRSEFF

d_call: NA
j_call: TRBJ1-2
clone_size: few
v_call: TRBV11-3
cdr3_nt: TGTGCCAGCAGCTTAGGAGGGTGGGATGGCTACACCTTC
cdr3_aa: CASSLGGWDGYTF

d_call: NA
j_call: TRBJ2-1
clone_size: NA
v_call: TRBV6-1
cdr3_nt: TGTGCCAGCAGTGAATCCCGGGGATACAATGAGCAGTTCTTC
cdr3_aa: CASSESRGYNEQFF

d_call: NA
j_call: TRBJ1-2
clone_size: few
v_call: TRBV4-3
cdr3_nt: TGCGCCAGCAGCCAAACGGGGGGGGGCGCCCGCTATGGCTACACCTTC
cdr3_aa: CASSQTGGGARYGYTF

d_call: NA
j_call: TRBJ2-7
clone_size: NA
v_call: TRBV29-1
cdr3_nt: TGCAGCGTTGAGCAGGGCACAGGAGCGAACTACGAGCAGTACTTC
cdr3_aa: CSVEQGTGANYEQYF

d_call: TRBD1
j_call: TRBJ2-2
clone_size: NA
v_call: TRBV15
cdr3_nt: TGTGCCACCAGCAGAGACAGGGGGCTACGTGGCACCGGGGAGCTGTTTTTT
cdr3_aa: CATSRDRGLRGTGELFF

d_call: NA
j_call: TRBJ1-5
clone_size: NA
v_call: TRBV27
cdr3_nt: TGTGCCAGCAGTTTAATGGGGGCGGGCAATCAGCCCCAGCATTTT
cdr3_aa: CASSLMGAGNQPQHF